These 29 T cell receptor beta chains originate from one sample sequenced in a study of cytomegalovirus exposure and HLA in healthy donors. PCR involved 60 Vbeta and 13 Jbeta primers. The protocol was immunoSEQ multiplex PCR, while the TCRdb copy is restricted to in-frame clones and leaves out a portion. The data show roughly 200,000 clones, over 60% seen once. What was sequenced was PBMCs. The receptors were gathered from a man between 35 and 55 years old in good health and CMV-seronegative.

This chain joins TRBV5-6 and TRBJ2-3, with 8 bases that match TRBD1. After removal of 4 bases from V and 3 bases from J, the junction contained 10 bases not matched to a gene. The germline V gene encodes CDR1 SGHDT and CDR2 YYEEEE. CDR3 size: 16 residues. For the CDR3, the DNA is TGTGCCAGCAGCCCCACCTTCAGGGGGCGGACAGATACGCAGTATTTT. Its translation is CASSPTFRGRTDTQYF. The whole variable domain, remainder taken from reference TRBV5-6 and TRBJ2-3, is DAGVTQSPTHLIKTRGQQVTLRCSPKSGHDTVSWYQQALGQGPQFIFQYYEEEERQRGNFPDRFSGHQFPNYSSELNVNALLLGDSALYLCASSPTFRGRTDTQYFGPGTRLTVL.

The chain links TRBV4-3 to TRBJ2-3; TRBD2 agrees at 9 bases. The CDR3 is made up of 17 amino acids. V was pared by 0 bases and J by 7 bases, with 11 bases of the junction left unmatched. Germline V gives CDR1 LGHNA, CDR2 YSLEER. The CDR3 sequence is CASSQDILGGRAYTQYF. CDR3 DNA sequence: TGCGCCAGCAGCCAAGATATATTGGGCGGGAGGGCTTATACGCAGTATTTT.

In the case of this clone: Other nucleotide sequences from this sample produce the same CDR3. The chain uses TRBV5-1 and TRBJ2-7; 7 positions match TRBD1. The CDR3 is made up of 14 amino acids. Unmatched junction bases numbered 4, after V lost 0 bases and J lost 4 bases. CDR1 and CDR2 (germline): SGHRS, YFSETQ. The CDR3 bases are TGCGCCAGCAGCTTGGAGGGGGCCGCGTACGAGCAGTACTTC. The encoded protein is CASSLEGAAYEQYF.

The V gene is TRBV27, the J gene TRBJ2-7; TRBD1 aligns across 10 bases. Germline V gives CDR1 MNHEY, CDR2 SMNVEV (reference sequence). Trimming took 6 bases from V and 3 from J; bases not matched to a gene: 5. The CDR3 totals 14 residues. This CDR3 reads CASRQTGGNYEQYF. As DNA, the CDR3 is TGTGCCAGCAGACAGACAGGGGGCAACTACGAGCAGTACTTC.

This sequence joins TRBV29-1 and TRBJ1-1; TRBD1 matches 8 bases. Germline V gene data show CDR1 as SQVTM and CDR2 as ANQGSEA. Losses at the gene ends were 6 bases for V and 6 bases for J; bases not matched to a gene: 6. The CDR3 is made up of 12 amino acids. The CDR3 loop is CSVNRGDAEAFF. The DNA of the CDR3 is TGCAGCGTAAACAGGGGGGACGCTGAAGCTTTCTTT. Full variable domain (missing parts from reference TRBV29-1 and TRBJ1-1): SAVISQKPSRDICQRGTSLTIQCQVDSQVTMMFWYRQQPGQSLTLIATANQGSEATYESGFVIDKFPISRPNLTFSTLTVSNMSPEDSSIYLCSVNRGDAEAFFGQGTRLTVV.

As regards this clone: Other DNA sequences in the sample encode the same CDR3. The chain is built from TRBV5-1 and TRBJ2-7; maybe TRBD2 (5 bases). This CDR3 is built from 12 residues. V lost 4 bases and J lost 0, with 5 bases in between. CDR1 and CDR2 (germline): SGHRS, YFSETQ. CDR3 nucleotide sequence: TGCGCCAGCAGCCGGGACTCCTACGAGCAGTACTTC. Protein sequence: CASSRDSYEQYF.

This clone appeared a single time. V usage is TRBV6-5 and J usage is TRBJ2-1; D uncertain. V lost 2 bases and J lost 8, with 10 bases in between. Germline V gene sequence: CDR1 MNHEY, CDR2 SVGAGI. The CDR3 consists of 13 residues. The CDR3 nucleotides are TGTGCCAGCAGTTACGCCGGGTTATATGAGCAGTTCTTC. Translating gives CASSYAGLYEQFF.

This rearrangement joins TRBV5-1 to TRBJ2-7; 10 nucleotides agree with TRBD2. Germline assignment: CDR1 SGHRS and CDR2 YFSETQ. This CDR3 spans 21 amino acids. The junction had 25 bases not matched to a gene; V was cut back by 4 bases and J by 3 bases. The CDR3 nucleotides read TGCGCCAGCAGCGCCCGACAGGGGTTCTCGGAAAGCGGGGGGGTAAACTACGAGCAGTACTTC. Its protein is CASSARQGFSESGGVNYEQYF.

The V gene is TRBV6-1, the J gene TRBJ1-1; TRBD1 might be the D (5 bases). Germline V gene data show CDR1 as MNHNS and CDR2 as SASEGT. V shed 0 bases and J shed 0 bases, with 20 bases lying between them. The CDR3 consists of 19 residues. CDR3 loop: CASSEALVRVSDMNTEAFF. CDR3 DNA: TGTGCCAGCAGTGAAGCGTTAGTCCGGGTTTCGGACATGAACACTGAAGCTTTCTTT.

Written as DNA, the CDR3 is TGTGCCAGCAGCACCGGGACTACGATCTACAATGAGCAGTTCTTC. It encodes CASSTGTTIYNEQFF. This sequence joins TRBV9 and TRBJ2-1; 7 nucleotides match TRBD2. Trimming at V came to 4 bases and at J to 3 bases, leaving 7 bases not matched to a gene. The CDR3 spans 15 residues. Germline CDR1 is SGDLS and CDR2 is YYNGEE.

This chain joins TRBV7-8 and TRBJ1-2, with a tentative D call TRBD1 (6 bases). V was clipped by 5 bases and J by 8 bases, with 18 bases between them. CDR1 is SGHVS and CDR2 is FQNEAQ in the germline V gene. CDR3 size: 14 residues. The CDR3 DNA reads as TGTGCCAGCAGCGTCGCAGGGGAGATGGGAGGCTACACCTTC. This gives the protein CASSVAGEMGGYTF.

The CDR3 DNA reads TGTGCCATCAGTGAACTGTTACAGTTTAACACTGAAGCTTTCTTT. It is translated as CAISELLQFNTEAFF. The rearrangement uses TRBV10-3 and TRBJ1-1; the D is unclear. The CDR3 length is 15 residues. The V end was cut by 3 bases, the J end by 2 bases, with 13 bases between. Germline loops: CDR1 ENHRY, CDR2 SYGVKD.

The CDR3 DNA reads TGTGCCAGCAGCAAATTGGGGCCAGGTGATGTCGAACAGTACTTC. Encoded protein: CASSKLGPGDVEQYF. The chain couples TRBV21-1 to TRBJ2-7; the D call TRBD1 from the table was never checked on the DNA. TRBV21-1 is designated a pseudogene. The CDR3 extends over 15 amino acids.

The chain carries TRBV4-3 and TRBJ2-7, with D possibly TRBD1 on 6 matching bases. The V gene lost 0 bases and the J gene lost 1 base, with 13 bases spanning the gap. Germline V lookup: CDR1 LGHNA, CDR2 YSLEER. The CDR3 spans 16 residues. This CDR3 is CASSQDLTGFSYEQYF. The CDR3 nucleotides are TGCGCCAGCAGCCAAGATCTTACAGGGTTTTCCTACGAGCAGTACTTC.

The chain employs TRBV2 and TRBJ2-4; 10 bases are shared with TRBD1. V was pared by 8 bases and J by 15 bases, with 13 bases of the junction left unmatched. The CDR3 spans 13 residues. The germline gives CDR1 SNHLY, CDR2 FYNNEI. DNA for the CDR3: TGTGCCAGCGGGGAGACAGGGGGCTCGGTGGCGTACTTC. Its protein product is CASGETGGSVAYF.

The CDR3 DNA follows: TGTGCCAGCAGTTACTCGAGACAGGGGGCCTTCGAGCAGTACTTC. It yields the protein CASSYSRQGAFEQYF. The chain carries TRBV6-5 and TRBJ2-7; 10 positions match TRBD1. The CDR3 is 15 amino acids. Germline V gene data show CDR1 as MNHEY and CDR2 as SVGAGI. J was trimmed by 6 bases and V by 0 bases; bases with no gene match: 5.

This clone has just a few counts. The chain carries TRBV4-3 and TRBJ1-4; possible D gene TRBD1, 5 bases. The CDR3 consists of 16 residues. In germline, CDR1 is LGHNA, CDR2 YSLEER. With 0 bases removed from V and 7 bases from J, the gap between germline ends came to 15 bases. DNA for the CDR3: TGCGCCAGCAGCCAAGAAGGGACGGGACTGGGTGAAAAACTGTTTTTT. It translates to CASSQEGTGLGEKLFF.

The rearrangement links TRBV6-1 to TRBJ2-5, with 10 bases fitting TRBD1. Trimming removed 3 bases from V and 1 base from J; junction bases left unmatched: 2. CDR3 length: 15 amino acids. Germline loops: CDR1 MNHNS, CDR2 SASEGT. CDR3: CASSDGTGVQETQYF. The CDR3 nucleotides read TGTGCCAGCAGTGACGGGACAGGGGTCCAAGAGACCCAGTACTTC.

This clone was counted once. This rearrangement joins TRBV29-1 to TRBJ2-3; perhaps TRBD1 as D (6 bases). The CDR3 has 12 amino acids. Trimming took 4 bases from V and 3 from J, leaving 8 bases between them. Germline assignment: CDR1 SQVTM and CDR2 ANQGSEA. CDR3: CSVGTETDTQYF. In nucleotides, the CDR3 is TGCAGCGTTGGGACAGAGACAGATACGCAGTATTTT.

The V call is TRBV7-2, the J call TRBJ2-7; 11 positions match TRBD2. With V trimmed by 4 bases and J by 6 bases, 8 bases remained unmatched. This CDR3 is 15 amino acids long. Germline lookup yields CDR1 SGHTA and CDR2 FQGNSA. CDR3 amino acids: CASSYSGGASSEQYF. The CDR3, as DNA: TGTGCCAGCAGCTATAGCGGGGGGGCGTCATCCGAGCAGTACTTC.

This rearrangement joins TRBV9 to TRBJ1-4; tentatively, D is TRBD1 (5 bases). This CDR3 spans 15 amino acids. The V gene's germline CDR1 is SGDLS and CDR2 YYNGEE. V was trimmed by 4 bases and J by 8 bases, leaving 18 bases between them. The CDR3 DNA sequence: TGTGCCAGCAGCCTTGGGTCACTACCAGGGGAAAAACTGTTTTTT. Protein: CASSLGSLPGEKLFF.

The rearrangement uses TRBV20-1 and TRBJ1-4; no clear D gene. Germline V gives CDR1 DFQATT, CDR2 SNEGSKA (reference sequence). V lost 6 bases, J lost 8 bases, and 10 bases lay in between. The CDR3 contains 11 residues. The CDR3 protein is CSAKGVEKLFF. DNA for the CDR3: TGCAGTGCAAAAGGAGTCGAAAAACTGTTTTTT.

The V call is TRBV6-1, the J call TRBJ2-2, with unresolved D. The V end was cut by 1 base, the J end by 9 bases, with 12 bases between. The CDR3 spans 14 residues. Germline values: CDR1 MNHNS, CDR2 SASEGT. The CDR3 DNA reads as TGTGCCAGCAGTGAAGATTTACTCAGGCGGGAGCTGTTTTTT. Amino acids: CASSEDLLRRELFF.

This clone has more than one count but fewer than ten. This chain joins TRBV7-3 and TRBJ2-3; 7 positions agree with TRBD2. The CDR3 covers 16 residues. V shed 4 bases and J 0 bases; nucleotides not matched to a gene: 7. From germline, CDR1 is SGHTA and CDR2 FQGTGA. The CDR3 loop is CASSSIAGLSTDTQYF. The DNA for the CDR3 is TGTGCCAGCAGCTCTATAGCGGGCCTTAGCACAGATACGCAGTATTTT.

The chain joins TRBV15 to TRBJ2-1; 10 positions agree with TRBD1. J lost 4 bases, V lost 6 bases, and 6 bases had no gene match. This CDR3 has 15 residues. From germline, CDR1 is LNHNV and CDR2 YYDKDF (reference sequence). CDR3 loop: CATSPRQGAYNEQFF. CDR3 coding DNA: TGTGCCACCAGTCCCCGACAGGGGGCTTACAATGAGCAGTTCTTC.

The J gene is TRBJ2-1, the V gene TRBV10-2; 11 bases fit TRBD2. J lost 4 bases, V lost 8 bases, and 7 bases had no gene match. CDR1 and CDR2 (germline): WSHSY, SAAADI. The CDR3 has 15 amino acids. The CDR3 sequence is CASSPSGRTYNEQFF. CDR3 bases: TGCGCCAGCTCCCCTAGCGGGAGGACTTACAATGAGCAGTTCTTC.

The genes are TRBV18 and TRBJ2-5; TRBD2 agrees at 10 bases. Germline CDR1 reads KGHSH; CDR2 reads LQKENI. CDR3 length: 16 residues. Trimming took 3 bases from V and 2 from J; bases not matched to a gene: 6. For the CDR3, the DNA is TGTGCCAGCTCACCTACTAGCGGGAACCCTCAAGAGACCCAGTACTTC. Translating it yields CASSPTSGNPQETQYF.

J is TRBJ2-7 and V is TRBV7-2; 9 bases align to TRBD2. Germline CDR1 is SGHTA and CDR2 is FQGNSA. J was trimmed by 2 bases and V by 0 bases; bases with no gene match: 5. This CDR3 has 16 residues. CDR3 sequence reads: CASSLAWGGRAYEQYF. The CDR3 bases are TGTGCCAGCAGCTTAGCGTGGGGCGGGAGGGCCTACGAGCAGTACTTC.

This chain joins TRBV6-5 and TRBJ1-1; 7 positions agree with TRBD1. V trimming: 6 bases; J trimming: 3 bases; junction bases outside the gene matches: 4. CDR1 and CDR2 from the germline V gene are MNHEY and SVGAGI. The CDR3 sequence is 13 residues long. CDR3 in amino acids: CASRRGRDTEAFF. The CDR3 DNA follows: TGTGCCAGCAGAAGGGGGCGCGACACTGAAGCTTTCTTT.